This T cell receptor (beta chain) was identified during a study of OX40 agonist ivuxolimab in advanced cancers. Study observations and caveats: Relatively little clonal expansion, among the lowest observed, appeared in partial responders at 0.1-3.0 mg/kg.

TCRdb's copy holds only in-frame clones and misses some; the assay was immunoSEQ multiplex PCR. The sample lists 15,000 to 20,000 clones, more than 85% occurring once. In the case of this clone: Its specificity is unknown.

The clonotype was recovered from an adult with an advanced solid tumor such as melanoma, head and neck, liver or kidney cancer. The sequencing used CD4+ or CD8+ T cells sorted from blood, collected in a trial of the OX40 agonist ivuxolimab.

The CDR3 loop reads CAWSVRWDEQFF. The CDR3 DNA sequence: TGTGCCTGGAGTGTACGATGGGATGAGCAGTTCTTC. The chain couples TRBV30 to TRBJ2-1; D gene ambiguous. V was trimmed by 0 bases and J by 8 bases, leaving 8 bases between them. CDR3 size: 12 residues. CDR1 and CDR2 (germline): GTSNPN, SVGIG (reference sequence).